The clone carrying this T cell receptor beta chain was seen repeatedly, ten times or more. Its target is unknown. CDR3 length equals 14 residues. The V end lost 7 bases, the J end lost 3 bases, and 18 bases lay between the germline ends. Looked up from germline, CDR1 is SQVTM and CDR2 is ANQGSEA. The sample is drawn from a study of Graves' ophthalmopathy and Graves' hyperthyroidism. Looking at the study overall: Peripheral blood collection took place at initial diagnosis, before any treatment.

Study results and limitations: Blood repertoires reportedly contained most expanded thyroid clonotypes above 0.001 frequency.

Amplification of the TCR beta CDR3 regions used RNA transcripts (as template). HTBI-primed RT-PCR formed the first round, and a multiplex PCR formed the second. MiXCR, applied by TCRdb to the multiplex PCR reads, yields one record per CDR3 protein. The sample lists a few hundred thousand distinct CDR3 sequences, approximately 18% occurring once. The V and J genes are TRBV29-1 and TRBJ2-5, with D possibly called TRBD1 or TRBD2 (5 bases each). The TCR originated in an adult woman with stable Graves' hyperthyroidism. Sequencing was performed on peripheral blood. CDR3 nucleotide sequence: TGCAGCGCCCGACCGGGACGCGAGAAAGAGACCCAGTACTTC. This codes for CSARPGREKETQYF.